A single T cell receptor beta chain is shown here with its context. The treatment here: 15 to 20 received Ad26.COV2.S at low or high dose, single or two shots; about 5 received placebo; per-sample allocation not given. Samples analyzed were those drawn on day 63 after the first vaccine or placebo injection. Only in-frame clones appear in the TCRdb table, and some are missing; sequencing was by immunoSEQ multiplex PCR. The data show roughly 410,000 clones, under 90% seen once. These data are taken from a study of Ad26.COV2.S vaccination and SARS-CoV-2 variants. The germline V and J ends were trimmed by 0 bases and 6 bases, with 8 bases remaining between them. Germline V lookup: CDR1 GTSNPN, CDR2 SVGIG (reference sequence). The CDR3 contains 13 residues.

J is TRBJ2-2 and V is TRBV30; D uncertain. Sequenced material: peripheral blood, taken in a trial of Ad26.COV2.S vaccine versus placebo. This clonotype originated in a person between 18 and 65 years old who received the Ad26.COV2.S COVID-19 vaccine or a placebo. CDR3 region: CAWSVLSAGELFF. CDR3 in DNA: TGTGCCTGGAGTGTACTAAGCGCCGGGGAGCTGTTTTTT.